These T cell receptor beta chains were read from a single sample in a study of breast tumors, draining lymph nodes, adjacent tissues. TCRdb re-analysed the multiplex PCR reads in MiXCR, keeping a single row per CDR3 protein. The table includes some 130,000 distinct CDR3 sequences, roughly 21% detected once. Material for sequencing was axillary lymph node tissue. The source is a female donor with breast cancer. Some clones in this sample may be carry-over from other donors' samples. The CDR3 runs from the conserved cysteine through the conserved F or W. The order of the fields is CDR3 DNA, CDR3 protein, D gene, V gene, J gene, clone size. A D gene is named only where the DNA matches it firmly. The size entry is marked missing in some rows and otherwise reads once, few, many or a size class.

CDR3nt: TGTGCCAGCAGTGGGCAGATGGTGTCCTACGAGCAGTACTTC
CDR3aa: CASSGQMVSYEQYF
d_gene: -
v_gene: TRBV6-1
j_gene: TRBJ2-7
abundance: many

CDR3nt: TGTGCCAGCAATGTACTAGCGGGAGGGGACTCCTACAATGAGCAGTTCTTC
CDR3aa: CASNVLAGGDSYNEQFF
d_gene: TRBD2
v_gene: TRBV6-1
j_gene: TRBJ2-1
abundance: many

CDR3nt: TGTGCCAGCAGCTTAGTTCACAGGGTTAGGGCGAATGAAAAACTGGTTTTT
CDR3aa: CASSLVHRVRANEKLVF
d_gene: -
v_gene: TRBV7-2
j_gene: TRBJ1-4
abundance: -

CDR3nt: TGTGCCAGCAGTCAGGGGGGGTTGAACACCGGGGAGCTGTTTTTT
CDR3aa: CASSQGGLNTGELFF
d_gene: -
v_gene: TRBV12-3/TRBV12-4
j_gene: TRBJ2-2
abundance: many

CDR3nt: TGTGCCAGCAGTTCTAGCGGGTGGGCGGATACGCAGTATTTT
CDR3aa: CASSSSGWADTQYF
d_gene: TRBD2
v_gene: TRBV6-5
j_gene: TRBJ2-3
abundance: -

CDR3nt: TGTGCCATCAGTGGACAGGATTCGGGCAACTACAATGAGCAGTTCTTC
CDR3aa: CAISGQDSGNYNEQFF
d_gene: -
v_gene: TRBV10-3
j_gene: TRBJ2-1
abundance: many

CDR3nt: TGCAGTGCCAAGAACACCGGGGAGCTGTTTTTT
CDR3aa: CSAKNTGELFF
d_gene: -
v_gene: TRBV20-1
j_gene: TRBJ2-2
abundance: many

CDR3nt: TGTGCCAGCTCACCGCTCCGTGTGGAAAACACTGAAGCTTTCTTT
CDR3aa: CASSPLRVENTEAFF
d_gene: -
v_gene: TRBV18
j_gene: TRBJ1-1
abundance: -

CDR3nt: TGCGCCAGCAGCTCGCAAGGGACTAGCGGGAGTTCGATCGTTCCCATCACAGATACGCAGTATTTT
CDR3aa: CASSSQGTSGSSIVPITDTQYF
d_gene: TRBD2
v_gene: TRBV5-1
j_gene: TRBJ2-3
abundance: many

CDR3nt: TGTGCCAGCTCATGGGGACTAGCGGGAGGTGATGAGCAGTTCTTC
CDR3aa: CASSWGLAGGDEQFF
d_gene: TRBD2
v_gene: TRBV18
j_gene: TRBJ2-1
abundance: many

CDR3nt: TGCAGTGCTACCCTAGCGGGAGGCTGGCGGAATGAGCAGTTCTTC
CDR3aa: CSATLAGGWRNEQFF
d_gene: TRBD2
v_gene: TRBV20-1
j_gene: TRBJ2-1
abundance: many

CDR3nt: TGTGCCAGCAGTTTCTGGGGTAGCGGAGGCTACGAGCAGTACTTC
CDR3aa: CASSFWGSGGYEQYF
d_gene: -
v_gene: TRBV28
j_gene: TRBJ2-7
abundance: few

CDR3nt: TGTGCCAGTAGTATCCCTACTAGCGGGAGAGAGACCCAGTACTTC
CDR3aa: CASSIPTSGRETQYF
d_gene: TRBD2
v_gene: TRBV19
j_gene: TRBJ2-5
abundance: many

CDR3nt: TGTGCCAGCAGTCGGACAGGGGGGACAGATACGCAGTATTTT
CDR3aa: CASSRTGGTDTQYF
d_gene: TRBD1
v_gene: TRBV7-3
j_gene: TRBJ2-3
abundance: many

CDR3nt: TGTGCCAGCAGCGATCTATTAGGAGATGTGCAGTATTTT
CDR3aa: CASSDLLGDVQYF
d_gene: -
v_gene: TRBV9
j_gene: TRBJ2-3
abundance: -

CDR3nt: TGTGCCAGCAGCCAAGCTGGGACAGGGGAGACCAAAAACATTCAGTACTTC
CDR3aa: CASSQAGTGETKNIQYF
d_gene: TRBD1
v_gene: TRBV3-1
j_gene: TRBJ2-4
abundance: -

CDR3nt: TGTGCCAGCAGCTCCCAGACTAGCGGGAAAGAGACCCAGTACTTC
CDR3aa: CASSSQTSGKETQYF
d_gene: TRBD2
v_gene: TRBV7-3
j_gene: TRBJ2-5
abundance: many

CDR3nt: TGTGCCACAACAGCGTCCCTAGCCAAAAACATTCAGTACTTC
CDR3aa: CATTASLAKNIQYF
d_gene: -
v_gene: TRBV19
j_gene: TRBJ2-4
abundance: -

CDR3nt: TGTGCCAGCAGCCGGGGGGGTTATTCACCCCTCCACTTT
CDR3aa: CASSRGGYSPLHF
d_gene: -
v_gene: TRBV3-1
j_gene: TRBJ1-6
abundance: many

CDR3nt: TGTGCCAGTACAAGGAGCTCCTATAATTCACCCCTCCACTTT
CDR3aa: CASTRSSYNSPLHF
d_gene: -
v_gene: TRBV2
j_gene: TRBJ1-6
abundance: -

CDR3nt: TGTGCCAGCAGCCCAATGCCCGAGGCCCCCGGCACAGATACGCAGTATTTT
CDR3aa: CASSPMPEAPGTDTQYF
d_gene: -
v_gene: TRBV3-1
j_gene: TRBJ2-3
abundance: -

CDR3nt: TGTGCCAGCGGCCATCAGCATGGAGGGCTCTACAATGAGCAGTTCTTC
CDR3aa: CASGHQHGGLYNEQFF
d_gene: -
v_gene: TRBV14
j_gene: TRBJ2-1
abundance: -

CDR3nt: TGTGCCAGTAGTTTCATGGGACAGGGCTATAATTCACCCCTCCACTTT
CDR3aa: CASSFMGQGYNSPLHF
d_gene: TRBD1
v_gene: TRBV19
j_gene: TRBJ1-6
abundance: many

CDR3nt: TGCGCCAGCAGTGATGATCGGTATAGCCGTAATGAGCAGTTCTTC
CDR3aa: CASSDDRYSRNEQFF
d_gene: -
v_gene: TRBV10-1
j_gene: TRBJ2-1
abundance: many

CDR3nt: TGTGCCAGCAGTTTGACCGTTTCCTACAATGAGCAGTTCTTC
CDR3aa: CASSLTVSYNEQFF
d_gene: -
v_gene: TRBV6-1
j_gene: TRBJ2-1
abundance: many

CDR3nt: TGTGCCAGCCTGGGACAGCCCCCAGAGACCCAGTACTTC
CDR3aa: CASLGQPPETQYF
d_gene: TRBD1
v_gene: TRBV6-4
j_gene: TRBJ2-5
abundance: many

CDR3nt: TGTGCCACCCGAACAGGAATCTATGGCTACACCTTC
CDR3aa: CATRTGIYGYTF
d_gene: -
v_gene: TRBV19
j_gene: TRBJ1-2
abundance: many

CDR3nt: TGCTGCAGTGGTTCTGAACAGGGGAATGAGCAGTCCTTC
CDR3aa: CCSGSEQGNEQSF
d_gene: TRBD1
v_gene: TRBV7-9
j_gene: TRBJ2-1
abundance: -

CDR3nt: TGTGCCAGCAGCGGGGTAGGGACAGAAGAGACCCAGTACTTC
CDR3aa: CASSGVGTEETQYF
d_gene: TRBD1
v_gene: TRBV11-3
j_gene: TRBJ2-5
abundance: many

CDR3nt: TGTGCCATCAGCCCCGCCGTGGGGAACACCGGGGAGCTGTTTTTT
CDR3aa: CAISPAVGNTGELFF
d_gene: -
v_gene: TRBV10-3
j_gene: TRBJ2-2
abundance: many

CDR3nt: TGTGCCAGCAGCTTAGATAGGGGGCTTCACGAGCAGTACTTC
CDR3aa: CASSLDRGLHEQYF
d_gene: TRBD1
v_gene: TRBV5-4
j_gene: TRBJ2-7
abundance: many

CDR3nt: TGTGCCACCAAATCTCGGGGGTCTAGCAATCAGCCCCAGCATTTT
CDR3aa: CATKSRGSSNQPQHF
d_gene: -
v_gene: TRBV28
j_gene: TRBJ1-5
abundance: few

CDR3nt: TGTGCCACCAGTGATTTGTCAGGTCCTAGCAATCAGCCCCAGCATTTT
CDR3aa: CATSDLSGPSNQPQHF
d_gene: -
v_gene: TRBV24-1
j_gene: TRBJ1-5
abundance: many

CDR3nt: TGTGCCAGCAGCATAATGACAGGGGATAAACTGTTTTTT
CDR3aa: CASSIMTGDKLFF
d_gene: TRBD1
v_gene: TRBV7-9
j_gene: TRBJ1-4
abundance: many

CDR3nt: TGCGCCAGCAGCCGGGGACTAGCGGGAGGTACTGCGGGGGAGCAGTACTTC
CDR3aa: CASSRGLAGGTAGEQYF
d_gene: TRBD2
v_gene: TRBV5-1
j_gene: TRBJ2-7
abundance: -

CDR3nt: TGTGCCAGCAGACCCCGGGACGGGGGGAAGGTCTACGAGCAGTACTTC
CDR3aa: CASRPRDGGKVYEQYF
d_gene: TRBD2
v_gene: TRBV7-3
j_gene: TRBJ2-7
abundance: many

CDR3nt: TGCAGTGCTAGGGGGACAACTAATGAAAAACTGTTTTTT
CDR3aa: CSARGTTNEKLFF
d_gene: -
v_gene: TRBV20-1
j_gene: TRBJ1-4
abundance: many

CDR3nt: TGCGCCAGCAGCTCTACAGGGGGCAACTATGGCTACACCTTC
CDR3aa: CASSSTGGNYGYTF
d_gene: TRBD1
v_gene: TRBV5-1
j_gene: TRBJ1-2
abundance: many

CDR3nt: TGCGCCAGCAGCTCCGCGGGACAGGCCAACCAAGAGACCCAGTACTTC
CDR3aa: CASSSAGQANQETQYF
d_gene: TRBD1
v_gene: TRBV5-1
j_gene: TRBJ2-5
abundance: many

CDR3nt: TGCAGCTTACCGGGGGGGGCCAACGTCCTGACTTTC
CDR3aa: CSLPGGANVLTF
d_gene: -
v_gene: TRBV29-1
j_gene: TRBJ2-6
abundance: few

CDR3nt: TGTGCCAGCAGTTTCTATAGCTCTGGAAACACCATATATTTT
CDR3aa: CASSFYSSGNTIYF
d_gene: -
v_gene: TRBV28
j_gene: TRBJ1-3
abundance: few